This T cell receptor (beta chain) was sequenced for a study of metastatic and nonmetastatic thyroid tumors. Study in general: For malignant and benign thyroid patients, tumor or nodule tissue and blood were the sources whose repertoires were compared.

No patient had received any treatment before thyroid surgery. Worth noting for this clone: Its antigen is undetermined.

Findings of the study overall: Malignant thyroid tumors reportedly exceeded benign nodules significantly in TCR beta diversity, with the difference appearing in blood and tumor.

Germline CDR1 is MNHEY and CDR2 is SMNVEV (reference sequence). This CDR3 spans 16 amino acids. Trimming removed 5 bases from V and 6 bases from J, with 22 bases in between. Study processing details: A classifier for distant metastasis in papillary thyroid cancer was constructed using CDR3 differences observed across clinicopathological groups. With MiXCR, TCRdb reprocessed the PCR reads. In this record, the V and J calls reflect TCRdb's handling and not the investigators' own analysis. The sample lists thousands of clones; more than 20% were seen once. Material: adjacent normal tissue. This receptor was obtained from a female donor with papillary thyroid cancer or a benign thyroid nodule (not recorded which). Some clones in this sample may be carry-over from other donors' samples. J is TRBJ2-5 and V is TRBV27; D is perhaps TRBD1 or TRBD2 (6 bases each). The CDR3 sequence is CASSPTQRGALKTQYF. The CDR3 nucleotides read TGTGCCAGCAGTCCGACACAGAGGGGGGCCCTGAAGACCCAGTACTTC.